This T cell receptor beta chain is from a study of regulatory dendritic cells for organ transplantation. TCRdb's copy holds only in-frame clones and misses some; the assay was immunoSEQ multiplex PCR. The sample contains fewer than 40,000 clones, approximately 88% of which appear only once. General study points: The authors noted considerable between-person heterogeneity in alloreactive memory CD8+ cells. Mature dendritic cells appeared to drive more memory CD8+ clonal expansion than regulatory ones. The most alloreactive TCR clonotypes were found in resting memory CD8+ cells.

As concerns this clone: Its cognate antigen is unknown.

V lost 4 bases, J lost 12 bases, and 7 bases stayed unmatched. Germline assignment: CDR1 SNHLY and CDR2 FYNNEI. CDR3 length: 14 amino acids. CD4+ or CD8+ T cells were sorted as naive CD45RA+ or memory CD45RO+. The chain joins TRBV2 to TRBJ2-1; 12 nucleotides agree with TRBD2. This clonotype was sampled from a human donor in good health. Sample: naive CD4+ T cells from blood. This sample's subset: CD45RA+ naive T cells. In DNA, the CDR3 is TGTGCCAGCAGTGGACTAGCGGGAGATGGTGGGCAGTTCTTC. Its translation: CASSGLAGDGGQFF. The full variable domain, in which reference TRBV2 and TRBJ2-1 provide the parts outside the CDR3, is EPEVTQTPSHQVTQMGQEVILRCVPISNHLYFYWYRQILGQKVEFLVSFYNNEISEKSEIFDDQFSVERPDGSNFTLKIRSTKLEDSAMYFCASSGLAGDGGQFFGPGTRLTVL.